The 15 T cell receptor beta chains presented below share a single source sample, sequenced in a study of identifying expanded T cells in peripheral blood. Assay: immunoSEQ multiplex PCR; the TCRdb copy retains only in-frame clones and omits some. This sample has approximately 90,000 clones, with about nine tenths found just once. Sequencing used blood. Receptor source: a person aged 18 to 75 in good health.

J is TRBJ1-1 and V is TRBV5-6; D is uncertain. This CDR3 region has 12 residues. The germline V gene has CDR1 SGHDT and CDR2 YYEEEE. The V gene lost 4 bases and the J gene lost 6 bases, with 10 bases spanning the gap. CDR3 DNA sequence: TGTGCCAGCAGCCTGATAAGCTCTGAAGCTTTCTTT. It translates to CASSLISSEAFF.

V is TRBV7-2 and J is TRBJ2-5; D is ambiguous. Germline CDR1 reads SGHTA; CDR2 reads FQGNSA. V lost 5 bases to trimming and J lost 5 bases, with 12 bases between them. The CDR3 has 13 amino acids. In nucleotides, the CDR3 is TGTGCCAGCAGCCCCACCCCCAGCGAGACCCAGTACTTC. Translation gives CASSPTPSETQYF.

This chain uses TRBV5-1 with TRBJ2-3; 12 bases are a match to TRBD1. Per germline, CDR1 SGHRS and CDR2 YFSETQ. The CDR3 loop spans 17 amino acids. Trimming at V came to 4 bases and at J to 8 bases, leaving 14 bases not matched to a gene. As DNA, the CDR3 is TGCGCCAGCAGCCGCGGGACAGGGGGCCCTTCGTTGGGTACGCAGTATTTT. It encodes CASSRGTGGPSLGTQYF.

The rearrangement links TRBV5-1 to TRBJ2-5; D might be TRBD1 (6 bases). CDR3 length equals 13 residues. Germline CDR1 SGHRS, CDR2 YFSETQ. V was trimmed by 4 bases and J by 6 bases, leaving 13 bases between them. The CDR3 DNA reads TGCGCCAGCAGCCAGGGGACCCCCCAGACCCAGTACTTC. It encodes CASSQGTPQTQYF.

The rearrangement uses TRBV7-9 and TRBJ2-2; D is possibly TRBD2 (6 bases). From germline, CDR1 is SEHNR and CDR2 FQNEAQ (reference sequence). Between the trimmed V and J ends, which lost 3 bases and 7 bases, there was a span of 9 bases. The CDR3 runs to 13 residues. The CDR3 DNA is TGTGCCAGCAGCTTGGCGGGGAGCGGGGAGCTGTTTTTT. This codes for CASSLAGSGELFF.

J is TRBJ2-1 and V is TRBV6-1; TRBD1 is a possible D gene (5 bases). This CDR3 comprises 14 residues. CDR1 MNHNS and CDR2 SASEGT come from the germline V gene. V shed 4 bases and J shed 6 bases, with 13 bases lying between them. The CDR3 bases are TGTGCCAGCAGTGTGGGGCTCCTGTCCAATGAGCAGTTCTTC. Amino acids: CASSVGLLSNEQFF.

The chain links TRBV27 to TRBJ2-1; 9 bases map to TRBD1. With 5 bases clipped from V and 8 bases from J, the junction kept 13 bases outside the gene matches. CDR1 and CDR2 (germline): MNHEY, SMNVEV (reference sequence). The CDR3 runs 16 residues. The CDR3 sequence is CASSLRTGQGNHEQFF. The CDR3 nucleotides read TGTGCCAGCAGTCTTCGAACGGGACAGGGTAACCATGAGCAGTTCTTC.

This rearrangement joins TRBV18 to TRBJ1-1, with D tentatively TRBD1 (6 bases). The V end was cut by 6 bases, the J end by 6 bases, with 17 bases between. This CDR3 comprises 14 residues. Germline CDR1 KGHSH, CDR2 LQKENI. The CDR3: CASSPGGRDPEAFF. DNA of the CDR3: TGTGCCAGCTCTCCCGGGGGCAGGGACCCTGAAGCTTTCTTT.

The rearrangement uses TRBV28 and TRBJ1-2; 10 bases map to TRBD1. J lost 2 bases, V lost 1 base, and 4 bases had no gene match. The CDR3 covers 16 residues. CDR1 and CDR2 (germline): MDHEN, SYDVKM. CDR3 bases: TGTGCCAGCAGTTTATTGCGGGGACAGGGGAACTATGGCTACACCTTC. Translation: CASSLLRGQGNYGYTF.

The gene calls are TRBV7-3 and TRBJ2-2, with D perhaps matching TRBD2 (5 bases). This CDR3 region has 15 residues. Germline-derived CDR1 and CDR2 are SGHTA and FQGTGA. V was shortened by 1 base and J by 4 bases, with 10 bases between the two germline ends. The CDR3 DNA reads TGTGCCAGCAGCTTAAGGGGTGCGGGCACCGGGGAGCTGTTTTTT. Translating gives CASSLRGAGTGELFF.

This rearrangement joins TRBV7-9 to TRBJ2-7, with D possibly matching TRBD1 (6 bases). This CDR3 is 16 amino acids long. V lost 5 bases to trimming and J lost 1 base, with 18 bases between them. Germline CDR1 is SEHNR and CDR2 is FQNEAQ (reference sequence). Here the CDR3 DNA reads TGTGCCAGCAGCGCTCTCCCCGGGACACCTTCCTACGAGCAGTACTTC. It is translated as CASSALPGTPSYEQYF.

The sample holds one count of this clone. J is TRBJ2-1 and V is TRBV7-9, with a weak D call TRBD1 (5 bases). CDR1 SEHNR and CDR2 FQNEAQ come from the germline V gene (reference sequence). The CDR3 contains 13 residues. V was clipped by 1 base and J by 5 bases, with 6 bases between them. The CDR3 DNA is TGTGCCAGCAGCTTAGAGACAGACAATGAGCAGTTCTTC. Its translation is CASSLETDNEQFF.

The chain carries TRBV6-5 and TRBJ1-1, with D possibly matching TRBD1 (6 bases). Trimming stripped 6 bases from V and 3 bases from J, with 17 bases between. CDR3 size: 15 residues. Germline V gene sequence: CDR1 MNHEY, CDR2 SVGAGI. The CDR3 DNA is TGTGCCAGCAGAGCGGGGCCGGACAGCTACACTGAAGCTTTCTTT. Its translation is CASRAGPDSYTEAFF.

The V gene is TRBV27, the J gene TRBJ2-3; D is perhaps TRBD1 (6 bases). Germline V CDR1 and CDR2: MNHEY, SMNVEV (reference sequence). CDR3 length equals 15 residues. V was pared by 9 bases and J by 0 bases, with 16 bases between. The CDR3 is CASARLTGSTDTQYF. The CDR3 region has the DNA TGTGCCAGTGCAAGGTTGACAGGTAGCACAGATACGCAGTATTTT.

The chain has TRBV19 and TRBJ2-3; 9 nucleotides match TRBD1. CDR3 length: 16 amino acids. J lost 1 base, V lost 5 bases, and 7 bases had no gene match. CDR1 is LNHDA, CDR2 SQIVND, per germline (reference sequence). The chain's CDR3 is CASSSGTGTGTDTQYF. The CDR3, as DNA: TGTGCCAGTAGTTCAGGGACAGGGACTGGCACAGATACGCAGTATTTT.